This paragraph covers one T cell receptor (beta chain) sequence. The junction departs from the called germline gene at one end, perhaps through a read error. The data were taken from a study of blood T cell repertoires in COVID-19. Study in general: Sites in the United States, Italy and Spain provided acute and convalescent COVID-19 samples. Sample material is recorded as cDNA or gDNA derived from T cells, B-cell-depleted T cells, or PBMCs.

Per the original methods: Reference gene primers were amplified, and this amplification served to estimate nucleated cell counts. This table comes from immunoSEQ multiplex PCR, and its TCRdb copy is limited to in-frame clones, with some not included. The V and J calls and clone size are taken from that table; D and trimming were inferred from the DNA. The sample lists about 170,000 clones; approximately 91% were seen once. In germline, CDR1 is MNHNS, CDR2 SASEGT. This CDR3 is 14 amino acids long. The receptor's source is a man in his fifties or sixties with acute or convalescent COVID-19. The chain is built from TRBV6-1 and TRBJ2-1, with D possibly matching TRBD2 (5 bases). Sequencing was done on a sample of peripheral blood. Here the CDR3 DNA reads TGTGCCAGCAGCGAAGTGGCGGGCTACAATGAGCAGTTCTTC. Protein product: CASSEVAGYNEQFF.